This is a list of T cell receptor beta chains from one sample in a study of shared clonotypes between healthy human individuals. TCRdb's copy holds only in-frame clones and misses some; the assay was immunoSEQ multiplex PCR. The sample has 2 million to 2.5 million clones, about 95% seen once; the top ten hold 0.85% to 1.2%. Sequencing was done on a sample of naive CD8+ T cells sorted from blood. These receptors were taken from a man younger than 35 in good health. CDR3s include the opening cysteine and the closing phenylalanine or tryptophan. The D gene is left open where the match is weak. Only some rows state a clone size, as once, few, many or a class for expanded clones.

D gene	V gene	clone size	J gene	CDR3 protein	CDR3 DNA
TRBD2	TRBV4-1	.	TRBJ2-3	CASSHSRGGDTQYF	TGCGCCAGCAGCCACTCGCGGGGGGGAGATACGCAGTATTTT
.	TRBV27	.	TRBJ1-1	CASSPGVVTEAFF	TGTGCCAGCAGTCCCGGGGTGGTCACTGAAGCTTTCTTT
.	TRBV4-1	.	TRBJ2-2	CASSPSQVPGAGELFF	TGCGCCAGCAGCCCTTCGCAGGTACCGGGGGCCGGGGAGCTGTTTTTT
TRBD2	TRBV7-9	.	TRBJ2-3	CASSSGLAPSTDTQYF	TGTGCCAGCAGCTCCGGACTAGCCCCTAGCACAGATACGCAGTATTTT
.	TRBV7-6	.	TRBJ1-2	CASSDIGTEFYGYTF	TGTGCCAGCAGCGATATAGGGACTGAATTCTATGGCTACACCTTC
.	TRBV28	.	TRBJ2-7	CASSLALGNDEQYF	TGTGCCAGCAGTTTAGCCCTAGGGAACGACGAGCAGTACTTC
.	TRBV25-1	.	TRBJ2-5	CASSEGLSSHIETQYF	TGTGCCAGCAGTGAAGGGTTATCTTCCCACATAGAGACCCAGTACTTC
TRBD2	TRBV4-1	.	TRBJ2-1	CASSPSGRSYNEQFF	TGCGCCAGCAGCCCTAGCGGGAGGTCCTACAATGAGCAGTTCTTC
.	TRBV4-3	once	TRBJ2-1	CASSQDRYNFRTEQFF	TGCGCCAGCAGCCAAGATCGGTACAACTTCAGAACAGAGCAGTTCTTC
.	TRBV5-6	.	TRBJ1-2	CASSSGPSTRNYGYTF	TGTGCCAGCAGCTCTGGCCCCTCGACACGTAACTATGGCTACACCTTC
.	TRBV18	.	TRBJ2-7	CASSPTGVGIEQYF	TGTGCCAGCTCACCGACCGGGGTGGGCATAGAGCAGTACTTC
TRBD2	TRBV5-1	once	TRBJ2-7	CASSWGGEQYF	TGCGCCAGCAGCTGGGGGGGCGAGCAGTACTTC
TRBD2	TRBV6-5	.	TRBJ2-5	CASTQSGGGGETQYF	TGTGCCAGCACCCAATCCGGGGGGGGTGGAGAGACCCAGTACTTC
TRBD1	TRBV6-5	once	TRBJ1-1	CASSPPGQQAFF	TGTGCCAGCAGCCCACCGGGACAGCAAGCTTTCTTT
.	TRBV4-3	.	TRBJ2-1	CASSQDKPEYNEQFF	TGCGCCAGCAGCCAAGATAAACCGGAGTACAATGAGCAGTTCTTC
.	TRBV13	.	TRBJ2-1	CASSSVAESYNEQFF	TGTGCCAGCAGCTCTGTAGCGGAATCCTACAATGAGCAGTTCTTC
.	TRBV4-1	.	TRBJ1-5	CASSWDMSNQPQHF	TGCGCCAGCAGCTGGGACATGAGCAATCAGCCCCAGCATTTT
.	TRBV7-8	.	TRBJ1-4	CASSFLWDPRAEKLFF	TGTGCCAGCAGCTTCCTCTGGGACCCCAGGGCGGAAAAACTGTTTTTT
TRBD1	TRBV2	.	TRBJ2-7	CASSEGTGPYEQYF	TGTGCCAGCAGTGAAGGGACAGGGCCCTACGAGCAGTACTTC
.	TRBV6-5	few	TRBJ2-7	CASSYSSGQILYEQYF	TGTGCCAGCAGTTACTCGAGTGGACAGATTCTCTACGAGCAGTACTTC
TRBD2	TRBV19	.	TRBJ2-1	CASSFGTSDGGNEQFF	TGTGCCAGTAGTTTCGGGACTAGCGACGGGGGCAATGAGCAGTTCTTC
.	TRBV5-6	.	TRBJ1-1	CATSTGSFTEAFF	TGTGCCACATCGACGGGCAGTTTCACTGAAGCTTTCTTT
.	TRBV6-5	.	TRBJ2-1	CASSLTGDANEQFF	TGTGCCAGCAGTCTCACGGGGGACGCAAATGAGCAGTTCTTC
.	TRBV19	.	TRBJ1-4	CASSIASGHGATNEKLFF	TGTGCCAGTAGTATTGCATCCGGACACGGAGCAACTAATGAAAAACTGTTTTTT
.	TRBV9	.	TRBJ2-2	CASSVIGTDGGNTGELFF	TGTGCCAGCAGCGTAATAGGCACAGACGGGGGAAACACCGGGGAGCTGTTTTTT
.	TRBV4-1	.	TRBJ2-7	CASSPIMGHEQYF	TGCGCCAGCAGCCCTATAATGGGGCACGAGCAGTACTTC